These 4 T cell receptor beta chains share one sample of origin, sequenced in a study of T cells after yellow fever vaccination. TCRdb recomputed calls from the 5' RACE reads with MiXCR, one row per CDR3 protein. Among 450,000 to 650,000 distinct CDR3 sequences listed, just over 20% were seen once. Sample: PBMCs, taken approximately 22 days after the first yellow fever vaccination. All receptors come from a man aged 18 to 35 who received the YFV17D yellow fever vaccine.

The chain uses TRBV7-8 and TRBJ2-1; TRBD2 matches 10 bases. V trimming: 4 bases; J trimming: 2 bases; junction bases outside the gene matches: 5. Per germline, CDR1 SGHVS and CDR2 FQNEAQ. The CDR3 has 16 residues. CDR3 nucleotides: TGTGCCAGCAGCTCTTTAGCGGGGGGCCCCTACAATGAGCAGTTCTTC. It specifies CASSSLAGGPYNEQFF. Variable domain in full (rest from reference TRBV7-8 and TRBJ2-1): GAGVSQSPRYKVAKRGQDVALRCDPISGHVSLFWYQQALGQGPEFLTYFQNEAQLDKSGLPSDRFFAERPEGSVSTLKIQRTQQEDSAVYLCASSSLAGGPYNEQFFGPGTRLTVL.

In this sample, this clonotype turned up a few times. The CDR3 nucleotides read TGTGCCACCCAAAGGGGGAATCAGCCCCAGCATTTT. Translation: CATQRGNQPQHF. This chain uses TRBV24-1 with TRBJ1-5; tentative D call: TRBD1 (6 bases). Trimming pared 9 bases from V and 4 bases from J, leaving 9 bases between. Germline CDR1 and CDR2: KGHDR and SFDVKD. The CDR3 is 12 amino acids.

This clonotype came up a few times. The genes are TRBV11-2 and TRBJ2-3; TRBD2 aligns across 10 bases. Germline CDR1 reads SGHAT; CDR2 reads FQNNGV. CDR3 length equals 18 residues. After removal of 4 bases from V and 5 bases from J, the junction contained 15 bases not matched to a gene. This chain's CDR3 is CASSSAPNSGGHVDTQYF. The CDR3 DNA follows: TGTGCCAGCAGCTCCGCACCCAATAGCGGGGGGCATGTAGATACGCAGTATTTT.

The J gene is TRBJ2-5, the V gene TRBV6-1, with 15 positions matching TRBD2. The CDR3 contains 16 residues. CDR1 is MNHNS, CDR2 SASEGT, per germline. The junction had 11 bases not matched to a gene; V was cut back by 6 bases and J by 9 bases. CDR3 region: CASSPRTSGGAGAQYF. The CDR3 nucleotides are TGTGCCAGCAGCCCCCGGACTAGCGGGGGGGCCGGGGCCCAGTACTTC.